This T cell receptor beta chain came from a study of human T cells and chemical hapten exposure. Individual cDNA molecules (in the library) carried attached unique molecular identifiers. Each CDR3 protein is one row after TCRdb ran MiXCR on the RACE reads. The data hold about 140,000 distinct CDR3 sequences, with roughly 10% observed a single time. Noted time point: patch test 2, 6 weeks after DPC sensitization. The treatment denotes: therapeutic diphenylcyclopropenone sensitization with weekly scalp DPC. The CDR3 is 15 amino acids. V shed 1 base, J shed 5 bases, and the junction held 2 bases outside the gene matches. Germline V gene sequence: CDR1 LGHNA, CDR2 YNFKEQ.

The source is a woman aged 45-60 years with alopecia areata. Some clones in this sample may be carry-over from other donors' samples. The chain links TRBV4-2 to TRBJ2-2; 9 bases agree with TRBD1. Sequences were derived from whole blood, sampled in connection with sensitization to the hapten diphenylcyclopropenone (DPC). CDR3 bases: TGTGCCAGCAGCCAAGGGGACAGGGAGACCGGGGAGCTGTTTTTT. Translating it yields CASSQGDRETGELFF.